A selection of T cell receptor beta chains follows, all from one sample in a study of T cell clones after liver transplantation. Libraries were prepared by immunoSEQ multiplex PCR; TCRdb keeps only in-frame clonotypes and omits some of them. The sample records roughly 70,000 clones, about four fifths being singletons. This sample comprised CD4+ T cells from blood, obtained before liver transplant. Receptors were obtained from a human donor who received a liver transplant. Both conserved end residues are part of each CDR3. The D gene is left open where the match is weak. Size is stated for part of the rows, as once, few or many counts, or as a class when the clone is expanded.

clone_size | j_call | d_call | v_call | cdr3_nt | cdr3_aa
NA | TRBJ2-2 | TRBD2 | TRBV7-9 | TGTGCCAGCGGGGCTAGCGGGGCCGGGGAGCTGTTTTTT | CASGASGAGELFF
NA | TRBJ2-1 | TRBD2 | TRBV29-1 | TGCAGCGTTGATCATGGGGGGGACGAGCAGTTCTTC | CSVDHGGDEQFF
NA | TRBJ2-2 | TRBD1 | TRBV6-1 | TGTGCCAGCAGTATACAGGGGGCGTCCGGGGAGCTGTTTTTT | CASSIQGASGELFF
once | TRBJ2-1 | NA | TRBV7-8 | TGTGCCAGCAGCTTGTTGGAGGATTCCGATGAGCAGTTCTTC | CASSLLEDSDEQFF
few | TRBJ1-5 | NA | TRBV19 | TGTGCCAGTAGTATTTCGCCCCGGCTCAATCAGCCCCAGCATTTT | CASSISPRLNQPQHF
NA | TRBJ1-2 | NA | TRBV10-3 | TGTGCCATCAGTGAGTCACCGGGCGCAGGTGGTGGCTACACCTTC | CAISESPGAGGGYTF
NA | TRBJ2-7 | TRBD2 | TRBV7-2 | TGTGCCAGCAGCCGGACTAGCGGGAGCGAAGAGCAGTACTTC | CASSRTSGSEEQYF
NA | TRBJ1-5 | NA | TRBV7-8 | TGTGCCAGCAGCGAACGACGGACAGTTCTGCCCCAGCATTTT | CASSERRTVLPQHF
NA | TRBJ2-7 | TRBD1 | TRBV6-5 | TGTGCCAGCAGCTCAGACAGGGGGCATAAGCAGTACTTC | CASSSDRGHKQYF
NA | TRBJ2-7 | NA | TRBV6-5 | TGTGCGTCGCACCTGACTAGTTCCCACGAGCAGTACTTC | CASHLTSSHEQYF
NA | TRBJ1-2 | TRBD1 | TRBV28 | TGTGCCAGCAGTCCGCGGGGGACAGGGGGTCGGTGGGGTGGCTACACCTTC | CASSPRGTGGRWGGYTF
once | TRBJ2-2 | TRBD2 | TRBV2 | TGTGCCAGCAGTGACCCTAGCGGGACTGTCGGGGAGCTGTTTTTT | CASSDPSGTVGELFF
NA | TRBJ2-1 | TRBD2 | TRBV2 | TGTGCCAGCAGCCAGACTAGCGGGAGGGTCGGTGAGCAGTTCTTC | CASSQTSGRVGEQFF
NA | TRBJ2-5 | NA | TRBV5-6 | TGTGCCAGCAGCTCGAGGGGGAGGTTCCAAGAGACCCAGTACTTC | CASSSRGRFQETQYF
NA | TRBJ2-3 | NA | TRBV11-2 | TGTGCCAGCAGCTCGACAGATACGCAGTATTTT | CASSSTDTQYF
NA | TRBJ2-1 | TRBD2 | TRBV11-2 | TGTGCCAGCAGCCGGGGACTAGCGGAGTACAATGAGCAGTTCTTC | CASSRGLAEYNEQFF
once | TRBJ2-1 | TRBD2 | TRBV5-1 | TGCGCCAGCAGCCGCGGGGGGTCCTACAATGAGCAGTTCTTC | CASSRGGSYNEQFF
NA | TRBJ2-1 | TRBD2 | TRBV7-3 | TGTGCCAGCAGCCCCCAAGGGACTACCTACAATGAGCAGTTCTTC | CASSPQGTTYNEQFF
NA | TRBJ1-2 | NA | TRBV28 | TGTGCCAGCAGTTCGTACTATGGCTACACCTTC | CASSSYYGYTF
once | TRBJ2-5 | TRBD2 | TRBV14 | TGTGCCAGCAGCCATAGACTAGCGGAGACCCAGTACTTC | CASSHRLAETQYF
few | TRBJ1-2 | NA | TRBV28 | TGTGCCAGCAGTTTGGAGTACGGGTCACACGGTTACTATGGCTACACCTTC | CASSLEYGSHGYYGYTF
NA | TRBJ2-3 | TRBD2 | TRBV5-1 | TGCGCCAGCAGCTCCTCACTAGCGGGAGGGCCGCGGGTTGGAGATACGCAGTATTTT | CASSSSLAGGPRVGDTQYF
NA | TRBJ1-2 | NA | TRBV7-2 | TGTGCCAGCAGCTTAGGGGGTGGAAAAGAAGGCTACACCTTC | CASSLGGGKEGYTF
NA | TRBJ1-4 | TRBD1 | TRBV6-5 | TGTGCCAGCAGTTCCGTGACAGGGAGGAAGGAAAAACTGTTTTTT | CASSSVTGRKEKLFF
NA | TRBJ2-7 | NA | TRBV29-1 | TGCAGCGTTGGGATTGAAGGACAGACCTACGAGCAGTACTTC | CSVGIEGQTYEQYF
NA | TRBJ2-3 | NA | TRBV6-6 | TGTGCCAGCAGTTTTGGACTGAGCACAGATACGCAGTATTTT | CASSFGLSTDTQYF
NA | TRBJ1-3 | NA | TRBV10-1 | TGCGCCAGCAGTCCGACCGTTGGAAACACCATATATTTT | CASSPTVGNTIYF
few | TRBJ1-4 | TRBD1 | TRBV2 | TGTGCCAGCAGTGCAGGGGGCTTCGGAAAACTGTTTTTT | CASSAGGFGKLFF
NA | TRBJ1-3 | NA | TRBV6-1 | TGTGCCAGCAGTGAATGGGGGGGGTCTGGAAACACCATATATTTT | CASSEWGGSGNTIYF
NA | TRBJ2-1 | NA | TRBV10-2 | TGCGCCAGCAGTGACCTACGGGGGCGCGATGAGCAGTTCTTC | CASSDLRGRDEQFF
NA | TRBJ1-2 | TRBD1 | TRBV7-9 | TGTGCCAGCAGCTTAGAGGGGGCCCGTCGTGGCTACACCTTC | CASSLEGARRGYTF
NA | TRBJ1-2 | NA | TRBV15 | TGTGCCACCAGCAGGCGTGGGGGGCGAGGCTATGGCTACACCTTC | CATSRRGGRGYGYTF
NA | TRBJ2-1 | TRBD1 | TRBV20-1 | TGCAGTGCTCAGACAGGGAGAGAGCAGTTCTTC | CSAQTGREQFF
few | TRBJ1-1 | NA | TRBV28 | TGTGCCAGCAGTGGAGTAGGTAGAGGGGGTGCTGAAGCTTTCTTT | CASSGVGRGGAEAFF
NA | TRBJ1-1 | NA | TRBV6-1 | TGTGCCAGCAGTGAAATTGGTTTGGAAAACACTGAAGCTTTCTTT | CASSEIGLENTEAFF
NA | TRBJ1-5 | NA | TRBV7-9 | TGTGCCAGCACCAAGGACAGCCCTCTTGGCAATCAGCCCCAGCATTTT | CASTKDSPLGNQPQHF
NA | TRBJ2-3 | NA | TRBV7-2 | TGTGCCAGCAGCCCGAACAGGCAAGATACGCAGTATTTT | CASSPNRQDTQYF